The 30 T cell receptor beta chains below come from one sample, sequenced in a study of T-cell memory formation after mild COVID-19. A single record per CDR3 protein comes from TCRdb applying MiXCR to the 5' RACE reads. The sample has approximately 150,000 distinct CDR3 sequences; under 7% are singletons. Sequenced material: PBMCs or a T cell subset sorted from them (not recorded which). The receptors were gathered from an adult woman who had mild COVID-19 (a few samples of this study predate the infection). Cell type and time point are not known.

This rearrangement joins TRBV18 to TRBJ2-1; 8 bases align to TRBD2. Trimming at V came to 2 bases and at J to 3 bases, leaving 9 bases not matched to a gene. Germline V lookup: CDR1 KGHSH, CDR2 LQKENI. CDR3 length: 17 residues. The CDR3 bases are TGTGCCAGCTCACCAAACCCAGCGGGAGTGTACTACAATGAGCAGTTCTTC. Amino acid sequence: CASSPNPAGVYYNEQFF.

This clonotype was counted ten times or more. The chain couples TRBV2 to TRBJ1-1; possibly TRBD1 for D (5 bases). Germline assignment: CDR1 SNHLY and CDR2 FYNNEI. This CDR3 comprises 17 residues. V dropped 6 bases and J dropped 1 base, with 21 bases sitting between them. The CDR3 DNA reads TGTGCCAGCAGCCCCGTAGCAACAGATGGGGCGAACACTGAAGCTTTCTTT. Its protein is CASSPVATDGANTEAFF.

Many counts were recorded for this clonotype. V gene TRBV7-9 combines with J gene TRBJ2-5; unclear D gene. Per germline, CDR1 SEHNR and CDR2 FQNEAQ (reference sequence). Trimming left V 4 bases short and J 5 bases short, with 5 bases between. The CDR3 has 11 amino acids. The CDR3 sequence: CASSSSETQYF. CDR3 in DNA: TGTGCCAGCAGCTCATCCGAGACCCAGTACTTC.

In this sample, this clonotype turned up many times. The V call is TRBV27, the J call TRBJ2-1; TRBD2 agrees at 7 bases. J was trimmed by 8 bases and V by 5 bases; bases with no gene match: 9. The germline V gene has CDR1 MNHEY and CDR2 SMNVEV (reference sequence). CDR3 size: 14 residues. In DNA form, the CDR3 reads TGTGCCAGCAGTCCCCGGGGGAGGGAGGATGAGCAGTTCTTC. It encodes CASSPRGREDEQFF.

This clonotype was detected only a few times. The rearrangement joins TRBV7-2 to TRBJ2-7, with D tentatively TRBD1 (5 bases). Trimming pared 1 base from V and 3 bases from J, leaving 10 bases between. The length of the CDR3 is 14 residues. The germline CDR1 and CDR2 sequences are SGHTA and FQGNSA. The CDR3 sequence is CASSLGGAIYEQYF. The CDR3 region has the DNA TGTGCCAGCAGCTTAGGGGGCGCAATCTACGAGCAGTACTTC.

This clonotype occurred many times. The chain has TRBV28 and TRBJ2-4; 7 positions agree with TRBD1. Trimming took 6 bases from V and 0 from J; bases not matched to a gene: 5. Germline V gene sequence: CDR1 MDHEN, CDR2 SYDVKM. This CDR3 is 15 amino acids long. The CDR3 loop reads CASSPRGRAKNIQYF. The DNA of the CDR3 is TGTGCCAGCAGCCCAAGGGGGCGAGCCAAAAACATTCAGTACTTC.

This clonotype was counted ten times or more. The chain employs TRBV6-2 or TRBV6-3 and TRBJ2-1; the match to TRBD1 covers 8 bases. V lost 4 bases to trimming and J lost 1 base; unmatched junction nucleotides: 3. The CDR3 is 15 residues long. The V gene's germline CDR1 is MNHEY and CDR2 SVGEGT. The CDR3 region is CASSSRTGSYNEQFF. As DNA, the CDR3 is TGTGCCAGCAGTTCCCGGACAGGGTCCTACAATGAGCAGTTCTTC.

The table lists this clonotype with a few counts. The gene calls are TRBV20-1 and TRBJ2-7; TRBD2 aligns across 9 bases. Germline trimming cut 3 bases from V and 2 bases from J; bases unmatched to any gene: 8. This CDR3 has 15 residues. The germline V gene encodes CDR1 DFQATT and CDR2 SNEGSKA (reference sequence). The CDR3 region has the DNA TGCAGTGCTAGGAAGACGGGCGGGGGGGCCTACGAGCAGTACTTC. It specifies CSARKTGGGAYEQYF.

This clonotype showed up just a few times. The chain is built from TRBV19 and TRBJ2-7; a possible D gene is TRBD2 (5 bases). Trimming removed 8 bases from V and 0 bases from J, with 5 bases in between. The germline gives CDR1 LNHDA, CDR2 SQIVND (reference sequence). The CDR3 is made up of 11 amino acids. As DNA, the CDR3 is TGTGCCAGTGCGGGCTCCTACGAGCAGTACTTC. Translation gives CASAGSYEQYF.

This clonotype appeared many times. The CDR3 loop reads CSASLEGGTSYEQYF. The CDR3 bases are TGCAGTGCTTCCCTAGAGGGCGGAACCTCCTACGAGCAGTACTTC. The chain carries TRBV20-1 and TRBJ2-7; perhaps TRBD2 as D (5 bases). This CDR3 has 15 amino acids. Deletions cut 5 bases from V and 0 bases from J, with 17 bases between. Germline V gene lookup returns CDR1 DFQATT and CDR2 SNEGSKA (reference sequence).

In the case of this clonotype: A much more abundant neighbour one base away suggests this may be a read error. The chain has TRBV29-1 and TRBJ1-5; D is ambiguous. This CDR3 contains 14 residues. Germline CDR1 SQVTM, CDR2 ANQGSEA. CDR3 DNA sequence: TGCAGCGTTCGCGACACCTCCGCCAATCAGCGCCAGCATTTT. Translating it yields CSVRDTSANQRQHF.

This clonotype was detected ten times or more. The chain carries TRBV20-1 and TRBJ1-5; 11 bases are shared with TRBD1. This CDR3 is built from 12 residues. Trimming at V came to 7 bases and at J to 5 bases, leaving 1 base not matched to a gene. Germline V lookup: CDR1 DFQATT, CDR2 SNEGSKA (reference sequence). In DNA form, the CDR3 reads TGCAGTGTGGGACAGGGGGATCAGCCCCAGCATTTT. Its protein product is CSVGQGDQPQHF.

The gene calls are TRBV5-1 and TRBJ2-2; D unclear. Trimming cost V 5 bases and J 1 base, with 12 bases left between them. The CDR3 totals 15 residues. In germline, CDR1 is SGHRS, CDR2 YFSETQ. The CDR3 coding sequence is TGCGCCAGCAGGCCGGGTGATCAGAACACCGGGGAGCTGTTTTTT. Protein product: CASRPGDQNTGELFF.

This clonotype was counted ten times or more. The rearrangement uses TRBV7-2 and TRBJ2-7; possible D gene TRBD2, 6 bases. The V end lost 1 base, the J end lost 6 bases, and 7 bases lay between the germline ends. CDR3 length: 12 amino acids. Per germline, CDR1 SGHTA and CDR2 FQGNSA. This CDR3 is CASSLGRVEQYF. In nucleotides, the CDR3 is TGTGCCAGCAGCTTAGGGAGGGTCGAGCAGTACTTC.

The V and J genes are TRBV6-5 and TRBJ2-1; 12 nucleotides match TRBD2. From germline, CDR1 is MNHEY and CDR2 SVGAGI. This CDR3 has 15 amino acids. V was clipped by 6 bases and J by 9 bases; unmatched bases: 9. The CDR3 spells CASRPSGGARREQFF. The DNA for the CDR3 is TGTGCCAGCAGGCCTAGCGGGGGGGCCCGTCGTGAGCAGTTCTTC.

As to this clonotype: At one of its ends the junction is not consistent with the germline gene, which may arise from a read error. The chain employs TRBV9 and TRBJ2-2; TRBD2 might be the D (7 bases). The CDR3 runs to 14 residues. Germline V CDR1 and CDR2: SGDLS, YYNGEE. The CDR3 reads CDSSVRGRTGELFF. The DNA for the CDR3 is TGTGACAGCAGCGTGCGGGGGCGGACCGGGGAGCTGTTTTTT.

This clonotype was seen a few times. The CDR3 protein is CASSLFGLAGEYNEQFF. The CDR3 coding sequence is TGTGCCAGCAGCTTATTTGGGCTAGCGGGGGAATACAATGAGCAGTTCTTC. V and J are TRBV7-8 and TRBJ2-1, with 10 bases identical to TRBD2. Germline assignment: CDR1 SGHVS and CDR2 FQNEAQ. V shed 2 bases and J 4 bases; nucleotides not matched to a gene: 8. CDR3 length: 17 residues.

This clonotype was counted only a few times. This chain uses TRBV7-9 with TRBJ2-5; D unclear. Trimming took off 5 bases at V and 5 bases at J, with 12 bases between the two ends. Germline V CDR1 and CDR2: SEHNR, FQNEAQ (reference sequence). This CDR3 contains 13 residues. DNA for the CDR3: TGTGCCAGCAGCCTTAAAGAAAGGGAGACCCAGTACTTC. It codes for CASSLKERETQYF.

The V and J genes are TRBV24-1 and TRBJ2-3, with 11 bases fitting TRBD2. Germline V CDR1 and CDR2: KGHDR, SFDVKD. CDR3 size: 17 residues. J was trimmed by 3 bases and V by 3 bases; bases with no gene match: 7. The CDR3 region is CATSDIWTSGQTDTQYF. In DNA, the CDR3 is TGTGCCACCAGTGATATATGGACTAGCGGGCAGACAGATACGCAGTATTTT.

This clonotype was seen a single time. V and J are TRBV20-1 and TRBJ2-3; D ambiguous. V was shortened by 7 bases and J by 7 bases, with 15 bases between the two germline ends. CDR3 size: 12 residues. Germline V lookup: CDR1 DFQATT, CDR2 SNEGSKA (reference sequence). CDR3 DNA sequence: TGCAGTGTGGAGAACGCGGCCTATACGCAGTATTTT. Amino acid sequence: CSVENAAYTQYF.

J is TRBJ1-1 and V is TRBV2, with a weak D call TRBD1 (5 bases). The CDR3 totals 14 residues. Trimming cost V 5 bases and J 3 bases, with 13 bases left between them. Germline V gene lookup returns CDR1 SNHLY and CDR2 FYNNEI. For the CDR3, the DNA is TGTGCCAGCAGTCCCCATCGGGGGGACACTGAAGCTTTCTTT. Amino acid sequence: CASSPHRGDTEAFF.

V is TRBV20-1 and J is TRBJ1-1; weak D call: TRBD1 (5 bases). V lost 4 bases and J 0 bases, leaving 12 bases between the germline ends. Germline loops: CDR1 DFQATT, CDR2 SNEGSKA (reference sequence). The CDR3 is 14 amino acids. CDR3 sequence: CSATLGRMNTEAFF. CDR3 sequence (DNA): TGCAGTGCTACTCTGGGACGGATGAACACTGAAGCTTTCTTT.

This clonotype was observed at least ten times. This chain uses TRBV12-3 or TRBV12-4 with TRBJ1-2; D unclear. CDR3 length equals 11 residues. V dropped 3 bases and J dropped 8 bases, with 7 bases sitting between them. CDR3 protein: CASSLPGGYTF. The CDR3 coding sequence is TGTGCCAGCAGTTTGCCGGGCGGCTACACCTTC.

The chain has TRBV12-3 or TRBV12-4 and TRBJ1-5; a weak D match, TRBD1 (6 bases). This CDR3 is built from 15 residues. The V and J ends lost 8 bases and 4 bases respectively, with 18 bases between them. The CDR3 DNA reads as TGTGCCAGCCGATCCGGAGGGGGGGTAAATCAGCCCCAGCATTTT. Translated: CASRSGGGVNQPQHF.

This clonotype has more than one count but fewer than ten. The V call is TRBV4-1, the J call TRBJ1-1; D gene unclear. The CDR3 is 20 amino acids. Trimming took 4 bases from V and 1 from J, leaving 28 bases between them. Germline V lookup: CDR1 MGHRA, CDR2 YSYEKL. This CDR3 reads CASSRVVLTGRLTGNTEAFF. The CDR3 DNA is TGCGCCAGCAGCCGAGTAGTCCTGACCGGTAGACTTACCGGGAACACTGAAGCTTTCTTT.

This clonotype has a count of ten or more. The V call is TRBV11-2, the J call TRBJ2-1; TRBD2 might be the D (5 bases). This CDR3 comprises 16 residues. With 0 bases removed from V and 4 bases from J, the gap between germline ends came to 13 bases. The germline V gene has CDR1 SGHAT and CDR2 FQNNGV. For the CDR3, the DNA is TGTGCCAGCAGCTTAGAAGGTAGCGCCTATTACAATGAGCAGTTCTTC. It specifies CASSLEGSAYYNEQFF.

This clonotype was observed at least ten times. V is TRBV7-9 and J is TRBJ1-2; 7 bases align to TRBD1. Germline CDR1 reads SEHNR; CDR2 reads FQNEAQ (reference sequence). CDR3 length equals 13 residues. V shed 6 bases, J shed 8 bases, and the junction held 9 bases outside the gene matches. In nucleotides, the CDR3 is TGTGCCAGCAGTTCCCGACAGGGACAAGGCTACACCTTC. Its protein is CASSSRQGQGYTF.

This clonotype was counted ten times or more. The V and J genes are TRBV12-3 or TRBV12-4 and TRBJ2-3; D possibly corresponds to TRBD2 (5 bases). Trimming removed 3 bases from V and 0 bases from J, with 10 bases in between. The CDR3 is 15 amino acids. The CDR3 protein is CASSFLPGSTDTQYF. In nucleotides, the CDR3 is TGTGCCAGCAGTTTTTTGCCGGGAAGCACAGATACGCAGTATTTT.

This chain joins TRBV15 and TRBJ2-7; 7 positions agree with TRBD1. The trim removed 0 bases at V and 3 bases at J, leaving 8 bases unmatched. This CDR3 is built from 16 residues. Germline loops: CDR1 LNHNV, CDR2 YYDKDF (reference sequence). The CDR3 DNA reads as TGTGCCACCAGCAGAGATAGGGCAGGGGGAGACTACGAGCAGTACTTC. Translation gives CATSRDRAGGDYEQYF.

The rearrangement uses TRBV20-1 and TRBJ2-7, with D possibly matching TRBD1 (6 bases). The CDR3 spans 14 residues. V lost 6 bases, J lost 5 bases, and 20 bases lay in between. Germline lookup yields CDR1 DFQATT and CDR2 SNEGSKA (reference sequence). The CDR3 region is CSAGAVQGIHEQYF. CDR3 coding DNA: TGCAGTGCCGGGGCGGTACAGGGAATCCACGAGCAGTACTTC.